Presented here are 22 T cell receptor beta chains from one specimen sequenced in a study of T cell repertoires in cytomegalovirus infection. TCRdb passed the reads through MiXCR, listing each CDR3 protein once. The table has about 530,000 distinct CDR3 sequences, 26% seen once. The specimen was PBMCs. The origin of the receptors is a human donor in good health (CMV status not recorded). Some clones in this sample may be carry-over from other donors' samples.

The V gene is TRBV6-6, the J gene TRBJ2-7; no reliable D call. V was trimmed by 2 bases and J by 1 base, leaving 6 bases between them. Germline V lookup: CDR1 MNHNY, CDR2 SVGAGI (reference sequence). This CDR3 is 13 amino acids long. CDR3 loop: CASSYQQSYEQYV. The CDR3 DNA sequence: TGTGCCAGCAGTTACCAACAGTCCTACGAGCAGTACGTC.

V is TRBV6-2 or TRBV6-3 and J is TRBJ2-3, with D perhaps matching TRBD2 (6 bases). The CDR3 length is 16 residues. Trimming left V 0 bases short and J 9 bases short, with 19 bases between. From germline, CDR1 is MNHEY and CDR2 SVGEGT. The CDR3 loop reads CASSYSELRWEATQYF. The CDR3 DNA is TGTGCCAGCAGTTACTCGGAATTGCGGTGGGAGGCCACGCAGTATTTT.

The chain links TRBV25-1 to TRBJ2-2; D possibly corresponds to TRBD2 (5 bases). The CDR3 has 14 amino acids. The V end was cut by 5 bases, the J end by 5 bases, with 12 bases between. Germline-derived CDR1 and CDR2 are MGHDK and SYGVNS. The CDR3 nucleotides read TGTGCCAGCAGTTCGGGGAGAGGGACCGGGGAGCTGTTTTTT. This translates into CASSSGRGTGELFF.

This clonotype appeared a few times. The chain recombines TRBV29-1 with TRBJ2-7; 9 bases agree with TRBD1. The CDR3 length is 14 residues. Trimming took 6 bases from V and 7 from J; bases not matched to a gene: 13. Germline V CDR1 and CDR2: SQVTM, ANQGSEA. In DNA form, the CDR3 reads TGCAGCGTCCCGACCGGGACAGGGAAGCGGGAGCAGTACTTC. It translates to CSVPTGTGKREQYF.

The table lists this clonotype with a few counts. The gene calls are TRBV12-3 or TRBV12-4 and TRBJ2-3; the match to TRBD1 covers 7 bases. The CDR3 has 16 amino acids. V shed 6 bases and J 4 bases; nucleotides not matched to a gene: 13. CDR3 protein: CASRGDSGGRADTQYF. For the CDR3, the DNA is TGTGCCAGCAGGGGGGACAGTGGAGGTAGGGCAGATACGCAGTATTTT.

This clonotype was observed many times. The chain combines TRBV7-8 with TRBJ1-2, with 10 bases fitting TRBD1. V was pared by 6 bases and J by 7 bases, with 8 bases of the junction left unmatched. Germline V CDR1 and CDR2: SGHVS, FQNEAQ. The CDR3 runs to 14 residues. Here the CDR3 reads CASSNRDRGSGYTF. In nucleotides, the CDR3 is TGTGCCAGCAGTAACCGGGACAGGGGATCTGGCTACACCTTC.

This clonotype turned up a few times. The rearrangement joins TRBV19 to TRBJ2-7; 7 bases map to TRBD1. The CDR3 has 14 residues. V shed 5 bases and J 6 bases; nucleotides not matched to a gene: 10. CDR1 LNHDA and CDR2 SQIVND come from the germline V gene (reference sequence). This CDR3 is CASSFQGDGIEQYF. CDR3 nucleotides: TGTGCCAGTAGTTTTCAGGGGGACGGGATCGAGCAGTACTTC.

V and J are TRBV4-1 and TRBJ2-4; possible D gene TRBD2, 5 bases. V lost 3 bases, J lost 0 bases, and 9 bases lay in between. The CDR3 is 15 amino acids. From germline, CDR1 is MGHRA and CDR2 YSYEKL. The chain's CDR3 is CASSQDWLAKNIQYF. The CDR3 bases are TGCGCCAGCAGCCAGGACTGGCTAGCCAAAAACATTCAGTACTTC.

As regards this clonotype: This sequence may be a read error, since a much larger clone differs from it by one base. The rearrangement links TRBV7-2 to TRBJ2-7; possible D gene TRBD1, 6 bases. The V end was cut by 9 bases, the J end by 0 bases, with 18 bases between. Germline-derived CDR1 and CDR2 are SGHTA and FQGNSA. The CDR3 is 15 amino acids. CDR3 DNA sequence: TGTGCCAGAAGCGAGGGACATCTGAGCTCCTACGAGCAGTACTTC. Amino acid sequence: CARSEGHLSSYEQYF.

A single count supports this clonotype. This chain connects TRBV12-3 or TRBV12-4 to TRBJ2-4; D unclear. The V end was cut by 4 bases, the J end by 1 base, with 8 bases between. CDR3 length: 14 residues. The DNA for the CDR3 is TGTGCCAGCAGTTCCCCGCCGGCCAAAAACATTCAGTACTTC. Amino acid sequence: CASSSPPAKNIQYF.

This clonotype was seen a handful of times. The rearrangement links TRBV7-2 to TRBJ2-2; D ambiguous. Germline values: CDR1 SGHTA, CDR2 FQGNSA. The CDR3 sequence is 13 residues long. The ends were cut back, 1 base at V and 6 bases at J, with 6 bases in the middle. CDR3 coding DNA: TGTGCCAGCAGCTTAGATGACTCCGGGGAGCTGTTTTTT. This gives the protein CASSLDDSGELFF.

V is TRBV12-3 or TRBV12-4 and J is TRBJ2-5, with D maybe TRBD1 (6 bases). The CDR3 has 13 amino acids. Trimming removed 4 bases at V and 4 bases at J, with 10 bases between. The DNA for the CDR3 is TGTGCCAGCAGTTCCAACAGGGTAGAGACCCAGTACTTC. It specifies CASSSNRVETQYF.

This clonotype has at least ten counts. The chain is built from TRBV12-3 or TRBV12-4 and TRBJ2-1; 15 bases are a match to TRBD2. Unmatched junction bases numbered 7, after V lost 6 bases and J lost 4 bases. CDR3 size: 17 residues. DNA of the CDR3: TGTGCCAGCAGCCCGGGACTAGCGGGAGGTTCTTACAATGAGCAGTTCTTC. Amino acid sequence: CASSPGLAGGSYNEQFF.

The chain uses TRBV5-1 and TRBJ2-3; TRBD1 agrees at 10 bases. This CDR3 has 15 residues. The V segment lost 6 bases and the J segment 3 bases; nucleotides outside the gene matches: 7. Per the germline V gene, CDR1 is SGHRS and CDR2 is YFSETQ. CDR3 protein: CASISGTGVTDTQYF. The CDR3 nucleotides read TGCGCCAGCATATCCGGGACAGGGGTTACAGATACGCAGTATTTT.

The chain is built from TRBV7-2 and TRBJ2-7; possibly TRBD2 for D (7 bases). Germline CDR1 is SGHTA and CDR2 is FQGNSA. V was cut by 5 bases and J by 2 bases, with 19 bases left in between. The CDR3 is 16 residues long. The CDR3 sequence: CASSPGWGGGTYEQYF. CDR3 bases: TGTGCCAGCAGCCCAGGGTGGGGAGGGGGGACCTACGAGCAGTACTTC.

The chain couples TRBV28 to TRBJ2-1, with D perhaps TRBD1 (5 bases). From germline, CDR1 is MDHEN and CDR2 SYDVKM. Trimming left V 6 bases short and J 6 bases short, with 12 bases between. This CDR3 has 13 residues. The CDR3 here is CASRGHPSNEQFF. The CDR3 DNA is TGTGCCAGCAGAGGACACCCGAGCAATGAGCAGTTCTTC.

This chain uses TRBV3-1 with TRBJ1-3; D is unclear. Germline V gene data show CDR1 as LGHDT and CDR2 as YNNKEL (reference sequence). Trimming took off 0 bases at V and 4 bases at J, with 10 bases between the two ends. The CDR3 extends over 15 amino acids. The CDR3 nucleotides read TGTGCCAGCAGCCAAGATGTTAGTCTGGGAAACACCATATATTTT. Translation: CASSQDVSLGNTIYF. Variable domain in full (rest from reference TRBV3-1 and TRBJ1-3): DTAVSQTPKYLVTQMGNDKSIKCEQNLGHDTMYWYKQDSKKFLKIMFSYNNKELIINETVPNRFSPKSPDKAHLNLHINSLELGDSAVYFCASSQDVSLGNTIYFGEGSWLTVV.

This clonotype was recorded a few times. The V and J genes are TRBV7-2 and TRBJ1-3; 10 bases map to TRBD1. From germline, CDR1 is SGHTA and CDR2 FQGNSA. This CDR3 region has 19 residues. The junction had 17 bases not matched to a gene; V was cut back by 5 bases and J by 4 bases. Written as DNA, the CDR3 is TGTGCCAGCAGCGCACATAGGGGACAGGGGAATATCAGAGGAAACACCATATATTTT. Translating it yields CASSAHRGQGNIRGNTIYF. Full variable domain (rest looked up from reference TRBV7-2 and TRBJ1-3): GAGVSQSPSNKVTEKGKDVELRCDPISGHTALYWYRQSLGQGLEFLIYFQGNSAPDKSGLPSDRFSAERTGGSVSTLTIQRTQQEDSAVYLCASSAHRGQGNIRGNTIYFGEGSWLTVV.

This clonotype was observed many times. The chain is built from TRBV11-2 and TRBJ2-7, with 8 bases identical to TRBD1. Per germline, CDR1 SGHAT and CDR2 FQNNGV. CDR3 length: 15 residues. J was trimmed by 0 bases and V by 5 bases; bases with no gene match: 6. CDR3 loop: CASSLRTGSSYEQYV. CDR3 bases: TGTGCCAGCAGCCTCCGGACAGGGAGCTCCTACGAGCAGTACGTC.

The chain recombines TRBV2 with TRBJ2-2; D might be TRBD1 (5 bases). The CDR3 totals 14 residues. Germline V gene lookup returns CDR1 SNHLY and CDR2 FYNNEI. Trimming stripped 7 bases from V and 4 bases from J, with 13 bases between. The CDR3 DNA sequence: TGTGCCAGCATGGGGCAGCCCCTCACCGGGGAGCTGTTTTTT. Translated: CASMGQPLTGELFF.

This clonotype was seen only a few times. The gene calls are TRBV4-1 and TRBJ1-2; D is perhaps TRBD1 (5 bases). CDR1 and CDR2 from the germline V gene are MGHRA and YSYEKL. The CDR3 is 15 residues long. Trimming pared 2 bases from V and 9 bases from J, leaving 19 bases between. DNA of the CDR3: TGCGCCAGCAGCCAACTTTCCCGGGACCCTCGCCGCTACACCTTC. Protein sequence: CASSQLSRDPRRYTF.

This clonotype has ten or more counts. This chain joins TRBV7-8 and TRBJ1-1; D unclear. Germline V CDR1 and CDR2: SGHVS, FQNEAQ. V was clipped by 0 bases and J by 0 bases, with 11 bases between them. This CDR3 comprises 16 residues. CDR3 sequence reads: CASSLAVKGMNTEAFF. The CDR3 DNA follows: TGTGCCAGCAGCTTAGCGGTGAAGGGTATGAACACTGAAGCTTTCTTT.